The present entry profiles one T cell receptor (beta chain) with its context. This CDR3 has 14 residues. Trimming left V 3 bases short and J 4 bases short, with 10 bases between. The germline V gene has CDR1 MNHNS and CDR2 SASEGT. The record originates from a study of shared clonotypes between healthy human individuals. Study-level information: Contributing individuals were two females and a few males aged 18 to 49.

Data came from immunoSEQ multiplex PCR; TCRdb stores just in-frame clones and leaves some out. The sample records roughly 500,000 clones, 60% to 85% being singletons. The V call is TRBV6-1, the J call TRBJ1-5; D gene unclear. Sequenced sample: PBMCs. The TCR originated in a woman aged 40 to 50 in good health. Some clones in this sample may be carry-over from other donors' samples. The CDR3 DNA is TGTGCCAGCAGTGACCCACGGATGAATCAGCCCCAGCATTTT. Its translation: CASSDPRMNQPQHF.